This TCR beta chain is from a study of T cell repertoires in cytomegalovirus infection. Study as a whole: CMV infection together with matching HLA type was indicated by public TCR beta signatures. Study-wide points: Ex vivo responses were dominated by HLA-C-restricted CMV-specific TCR beta clonotypes. Using cumulative public TCR beta family frequency, the authors identified those who carried CMV together with the relevant HLA.

As to this clonotype: Its cognate antigen is unknown.

This CDR3 has 15 amino acids. CDR1 MNHNS and CDR2 SASEGT come from the germline V gene. V was pared by 2 bases and J by 0 bases, with 8 bases between. Each CDR3 protein is one row after TCRdb ran MiXCR on the reads. The sample includes about 490,000 distinct CDR3 sequences, 16% seen only once; the top ten take under 30%. Sequenced material: CD8+ T cells from PBMCs. The source of this sequence is a human donor in good health (CMV status not recorded). Some clones in this sample may be carry-over from other donors' samples. This sequence joins TRBV6-1 and TRBJ1-5; D is possibly TRBD1 (6 bases). The CDR3 protein is CASSEWTDSNQPQHF. The DNA of the CDR3 is TGTGCCAGCAGTGAATGGACAGATAGCAATCAGCCCCAGCATTTT.